This T cell receptor beta chain was sequenced in a study of blood T cell repertoires in COVID-19. The wider study: COVID-19 samples collected from the United States, Italy and Spain covered acute and convalescent phases. T cells, B-cell-depleted T cells, or PBMCs supplied cDNA or gDNA.

The CDR3 covers 14 residues. Germline loops: CDR1 SGDLS, CDR2 YYNGEE. Trimming removed 3 bases from V and 6 bases from J; junction bases left unmatched: 3. As originally analysed: Cell counts per sample came from amplifying reference gene primers. This table comes from immunoSEQ multiplex PCR, and its TCRdb copy is limited to in-frame clones, with some not included. V and J calls and clone size come straight from that table; D and trimming were deduced from the DNA. The sample has about 200,000 clones, roughly 82% seen once. Enrolment of Seattle patients took place during active infection, and they were followed longitudinally.

Sample: peripheral blood. This TCR came from a woman aged 60-75 years with COVID-19, enrolled during active disease. This chain uses TRBV9 with TRBJ1-6, with 7 bases lining up with TRBD1. The CDR3 loop is CASSAGQPNSPLHF. The CDR3 bases are TGTGCCAGCAGCGCGGGACAGCCTAATTCACCCCTCCACTTT.